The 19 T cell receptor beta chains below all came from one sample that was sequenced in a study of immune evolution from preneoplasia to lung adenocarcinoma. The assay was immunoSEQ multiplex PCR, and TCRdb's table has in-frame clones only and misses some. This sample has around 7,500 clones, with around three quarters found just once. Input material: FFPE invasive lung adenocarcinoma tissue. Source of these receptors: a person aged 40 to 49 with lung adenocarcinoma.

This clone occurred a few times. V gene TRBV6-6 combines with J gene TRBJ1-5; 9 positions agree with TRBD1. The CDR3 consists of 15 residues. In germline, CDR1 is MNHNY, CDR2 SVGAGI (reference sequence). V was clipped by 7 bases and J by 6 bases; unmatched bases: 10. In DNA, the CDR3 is TGTGCCAGCACTACAAGTACAGGGGGCAGTCAGCCCCAGCATTTT. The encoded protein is CASTTSTGGSQPQHF.

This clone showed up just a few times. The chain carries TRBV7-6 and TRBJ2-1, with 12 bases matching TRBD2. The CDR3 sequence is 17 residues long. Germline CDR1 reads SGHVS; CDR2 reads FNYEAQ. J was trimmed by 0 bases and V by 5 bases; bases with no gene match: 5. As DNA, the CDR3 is TGTGCCAGCAGCCGGACTAGCGGGGCGAGCTCCTACAATGAGCAGTTCTTC. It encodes CASSRTSGASSYNEQFF.

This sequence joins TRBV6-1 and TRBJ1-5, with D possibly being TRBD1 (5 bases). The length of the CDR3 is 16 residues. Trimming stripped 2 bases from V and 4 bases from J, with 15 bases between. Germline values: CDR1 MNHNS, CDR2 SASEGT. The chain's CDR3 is CASSESLQGWNQPQHF. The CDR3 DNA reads TGTGCCAGCAGTGAAAGTCTGCAGGGTTGGAATCAGCCCCAGCATTTT.

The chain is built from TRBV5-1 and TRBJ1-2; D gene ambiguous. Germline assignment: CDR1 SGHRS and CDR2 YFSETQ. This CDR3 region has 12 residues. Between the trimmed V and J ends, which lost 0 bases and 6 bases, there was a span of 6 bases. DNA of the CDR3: TGCGCCAGCAGCTTGGAAGGGCATGGCTACACCTTC. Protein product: CASSLEGHGYTF.

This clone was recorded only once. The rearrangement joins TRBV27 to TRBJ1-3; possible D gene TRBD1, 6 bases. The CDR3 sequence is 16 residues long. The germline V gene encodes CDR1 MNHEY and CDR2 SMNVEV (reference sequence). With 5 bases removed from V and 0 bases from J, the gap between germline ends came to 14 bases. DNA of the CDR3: TGTGCCAGCAGTCCCTTACAGGGAAGCTCTGGAAACACCATATATTTT. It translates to CASSPLQGSSGNTIYF.

CDR3 nucleotides: TGTGCCAGCTCACCCATACAGGGTAACAGAGATTCACCCCTCCACTTT. Translated: CASSPIQGNRDSPLHF. The J gene is TRBJ1-6, the V gene TRBV18; TRBD1 is a possible D gene (6 bases). The CDR3 is 16 amino acids. V dropped 3 bases and J dropped 8 bases, with 17 bases sitting between them. Germline CDR1 is KGHSH and CDR2 is LQKENI.

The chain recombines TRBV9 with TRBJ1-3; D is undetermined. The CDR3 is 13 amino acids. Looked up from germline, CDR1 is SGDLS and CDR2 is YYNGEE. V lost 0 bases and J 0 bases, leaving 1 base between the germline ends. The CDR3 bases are TGTGCCAGCAGCGTAGACTCTGGAAACACCATATATTTT. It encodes CASSVDSGNTIYF.

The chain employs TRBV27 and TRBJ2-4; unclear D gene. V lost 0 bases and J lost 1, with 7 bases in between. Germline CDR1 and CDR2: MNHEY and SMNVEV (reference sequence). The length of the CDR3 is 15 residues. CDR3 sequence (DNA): TGTGCCAGCAGTTTATCGAGACGGGCCAAAAACATTCAGTACTTC. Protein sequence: CASSLSRRAKNIQYF.

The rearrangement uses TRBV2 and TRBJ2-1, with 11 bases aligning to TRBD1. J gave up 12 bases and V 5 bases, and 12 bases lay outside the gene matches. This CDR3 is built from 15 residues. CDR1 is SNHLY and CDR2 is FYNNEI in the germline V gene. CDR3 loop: CASSPGQGAWEGQFF. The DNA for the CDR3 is TGTGCCAGCAGTCCAGGACAGGGGGCCTGGGAAGGGCAGTTCTTC.

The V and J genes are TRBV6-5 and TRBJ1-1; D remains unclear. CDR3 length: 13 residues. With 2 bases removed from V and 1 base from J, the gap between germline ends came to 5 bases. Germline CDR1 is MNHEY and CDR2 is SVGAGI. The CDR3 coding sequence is TGTGCCAGCAGTTACGAGGGGAACACTGAAGCTTTCTTT. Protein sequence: CASSYEGNTEAFF.

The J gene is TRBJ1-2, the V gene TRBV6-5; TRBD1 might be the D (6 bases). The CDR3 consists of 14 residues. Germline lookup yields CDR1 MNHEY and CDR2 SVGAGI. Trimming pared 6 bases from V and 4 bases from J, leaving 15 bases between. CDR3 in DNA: TGTGCCAGCAGGGGACACGATCTCGTCTATGGCTACACCTTC. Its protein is CASRGHDLVYGYTF.

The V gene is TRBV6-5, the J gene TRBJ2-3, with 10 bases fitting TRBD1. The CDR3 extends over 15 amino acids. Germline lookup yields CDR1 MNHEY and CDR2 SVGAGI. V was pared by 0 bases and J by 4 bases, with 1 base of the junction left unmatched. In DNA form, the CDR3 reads TGTGCCAGCAGTTACTCGACAGGGGGCGCAGATACGCAGTATTTT. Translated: CASSYSTGGADTQYF.

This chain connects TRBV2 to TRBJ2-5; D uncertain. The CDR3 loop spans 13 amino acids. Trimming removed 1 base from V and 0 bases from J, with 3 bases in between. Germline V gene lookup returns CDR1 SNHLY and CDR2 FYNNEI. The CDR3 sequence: CASSEDYQETQYF. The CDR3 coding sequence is TGTGCCAGCAGTGAAGACTACCAAGAGACCCAGTACTTC.

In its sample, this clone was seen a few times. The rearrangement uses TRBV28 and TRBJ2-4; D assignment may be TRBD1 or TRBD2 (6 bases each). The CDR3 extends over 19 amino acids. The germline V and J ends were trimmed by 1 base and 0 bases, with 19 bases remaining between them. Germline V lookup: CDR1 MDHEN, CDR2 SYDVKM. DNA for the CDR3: TGTGCCAGCAGTTTATCGGTGGGGGGCCAAAACATAGCCAAAAACATTCAGTACTTC. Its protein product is CASSLSVGGQNIAKNIQYF.

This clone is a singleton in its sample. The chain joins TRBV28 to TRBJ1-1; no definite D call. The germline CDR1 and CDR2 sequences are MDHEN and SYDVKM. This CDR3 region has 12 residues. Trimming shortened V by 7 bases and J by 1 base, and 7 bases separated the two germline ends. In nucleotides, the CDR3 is TGTGCCAGCATCCTTAGGAACACTGAAGCTTTCTTT. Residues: CASILRNTEAFF.

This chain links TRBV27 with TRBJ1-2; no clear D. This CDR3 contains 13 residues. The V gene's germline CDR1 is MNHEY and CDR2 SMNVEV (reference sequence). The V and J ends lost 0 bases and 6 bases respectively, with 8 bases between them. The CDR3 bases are TGTGCCAGCAGTTTATCCGAAGTCGATGGCTACACCTTC. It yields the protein CASSLSEVDGYTF.

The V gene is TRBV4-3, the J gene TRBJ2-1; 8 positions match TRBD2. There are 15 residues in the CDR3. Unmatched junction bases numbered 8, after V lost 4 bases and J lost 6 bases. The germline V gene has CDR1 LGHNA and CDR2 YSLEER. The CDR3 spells CASSPLAGYRNEQFF. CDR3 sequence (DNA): TGCGCCAGCAGCCCCTTAGCGGGATATCGCAATGAGCAGTTCTTC.

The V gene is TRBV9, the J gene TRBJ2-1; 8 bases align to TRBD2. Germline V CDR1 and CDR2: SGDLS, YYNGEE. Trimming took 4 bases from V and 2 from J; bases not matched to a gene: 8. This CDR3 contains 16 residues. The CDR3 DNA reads TGTGCCAGCAGCCCTGAGGGGGGACTAGCCTACAATGAGCAGTTCTTC. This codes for CASSPEGGLAYNEQFF.

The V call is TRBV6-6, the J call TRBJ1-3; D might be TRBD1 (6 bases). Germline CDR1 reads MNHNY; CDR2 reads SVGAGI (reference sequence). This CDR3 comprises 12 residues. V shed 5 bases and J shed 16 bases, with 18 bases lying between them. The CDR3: CASSPTTGHFYF. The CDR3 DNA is TGTGCCAGCAGTCCAACGACAGGTCATTTCTATTTT.